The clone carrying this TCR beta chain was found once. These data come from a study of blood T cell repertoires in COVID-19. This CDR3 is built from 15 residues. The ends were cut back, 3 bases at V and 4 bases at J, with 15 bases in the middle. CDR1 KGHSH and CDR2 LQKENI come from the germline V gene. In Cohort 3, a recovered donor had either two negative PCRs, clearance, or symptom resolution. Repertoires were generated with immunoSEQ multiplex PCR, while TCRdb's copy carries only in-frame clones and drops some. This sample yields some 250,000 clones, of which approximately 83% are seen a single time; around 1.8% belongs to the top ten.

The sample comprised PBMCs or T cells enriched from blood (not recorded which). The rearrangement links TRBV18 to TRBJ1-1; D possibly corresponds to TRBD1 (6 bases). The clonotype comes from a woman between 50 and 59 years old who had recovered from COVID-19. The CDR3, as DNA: TGTGCCAGCTCACCTGAGATAGGGGGATCCACTGAAGCTTTCTTT. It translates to CASSPEIGGSTEAFF.